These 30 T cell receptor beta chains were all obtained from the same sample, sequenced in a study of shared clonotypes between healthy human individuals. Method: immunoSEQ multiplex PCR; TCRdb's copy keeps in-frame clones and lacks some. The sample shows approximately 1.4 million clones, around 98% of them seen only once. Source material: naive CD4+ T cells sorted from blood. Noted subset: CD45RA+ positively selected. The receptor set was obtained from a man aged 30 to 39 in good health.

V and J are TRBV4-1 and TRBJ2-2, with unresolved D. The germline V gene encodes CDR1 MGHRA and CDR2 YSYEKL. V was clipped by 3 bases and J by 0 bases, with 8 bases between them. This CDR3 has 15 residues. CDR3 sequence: CASSQVVTNTGELFF. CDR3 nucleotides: TGCGCCAGCAGCCAGGTGGTAACGAACACCGGGGAGCTGTTTTTT.

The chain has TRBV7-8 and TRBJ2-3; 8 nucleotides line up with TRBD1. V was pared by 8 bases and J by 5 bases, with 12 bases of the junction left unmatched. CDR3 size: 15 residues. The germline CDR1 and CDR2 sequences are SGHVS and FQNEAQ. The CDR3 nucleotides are TGTGCCAGCGGGGAACAGGGGGTGGTTGTAGATACGCAGTATTTT. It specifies CASGEQGVVVDTQYF.

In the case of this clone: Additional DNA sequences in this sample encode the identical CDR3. CDR3 protein: CASSVQGHEQYF. The CDR3 region has the DNA TGTGCCAGCAGTGTACAGGGCCACGAGCAGTACTTC. V and J are TRBV6-6 and TRBJ2-7, with D possibly matching TRBD1 (6 bases). The CDR3 sequence is 12 residues long. The germline gives CDR1 MNHNY, CDR2 SVGAGI (reference sequence). Trimming cost V 5 bases and J 5 bases, with 10 bases left between them.

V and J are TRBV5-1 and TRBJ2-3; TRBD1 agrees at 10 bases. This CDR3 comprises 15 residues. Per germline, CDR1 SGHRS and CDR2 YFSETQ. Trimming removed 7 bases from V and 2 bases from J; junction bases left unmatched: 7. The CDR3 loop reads CASGYGTGATDTQYF. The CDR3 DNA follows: TGCGCCAGCGGCTACGGGACAGGGGCCACAGATACGCAGTATTTT.

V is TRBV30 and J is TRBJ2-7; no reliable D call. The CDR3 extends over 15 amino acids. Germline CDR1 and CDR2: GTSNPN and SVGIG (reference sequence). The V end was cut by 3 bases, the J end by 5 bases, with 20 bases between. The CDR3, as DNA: TGTGCCTGGAGCGCTACGACACCACCAACTAACGAGCAGTACTTC. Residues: CAWSATTPPTNEQYF.

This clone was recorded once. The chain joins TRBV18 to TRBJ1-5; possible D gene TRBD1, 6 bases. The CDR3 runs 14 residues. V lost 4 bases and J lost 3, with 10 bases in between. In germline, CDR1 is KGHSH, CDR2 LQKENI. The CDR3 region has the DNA TGTGCCAGCTCACGGGGGCAGATCAATCAGCCCCAGCATTTT. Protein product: CASSRGQINQPQHF.

CDR3 residues: CASSAQGYEQYF. The CDR3 region has the DNA TGTGCCAGCAGTGCCCAAGGGTACGAGCAGTACTTC. The chain carries TRBV27 and TRBJ2-7; D remains unclear. V was trimmed by 5 bases and J by 4 bases, leaving 9 bases between them. The CDR3 sequence is 12 residues long. CDR1 and CDR2 from the germline V gene are MNHEY and SMNVEV (reference sequence).

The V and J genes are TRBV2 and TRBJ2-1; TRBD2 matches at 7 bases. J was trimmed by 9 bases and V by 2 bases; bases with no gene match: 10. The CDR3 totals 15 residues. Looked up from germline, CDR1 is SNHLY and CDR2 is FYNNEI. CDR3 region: CASSETASGRSEQFF. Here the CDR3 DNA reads TGTGCCAGCAGTGAAACGGCTAGCGGACGGAGTGAGCAGTTCTTC.

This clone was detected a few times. Here the CDR3 DNA reads TGTGCCAGCAGCTTTAACTGGGAGACCCAGTACTTC. It codes for CASSFNWETQYF. The V gene is TRBV7-2, the J gene TRBJ2-5, with D unclear. The germline V and J ends were trimmed by 3 bases and 5 bases, with 7 bases remaining between them. The CDR3 covers 12 residues. CDR1 and CDR2 (germline): SGHTA, FQGNSA.

The CDR3 protein is CASSAAGTAGNTIYF. The CDR3, as DNA: TGTGCCAGCAGTGCGGCCGGGACAGCAGGAAACACCATATATTTT. The genes are TRBV6-1 and TRBJ1-3, with 7 bases lining up with TRBD1. This CDR3 comprises 15 residues. Trimming cost V 4 bases and J 4 bases; bases outside gene matches: 7. Germline CDR1 MNHNS, CDR2 SASEGT.

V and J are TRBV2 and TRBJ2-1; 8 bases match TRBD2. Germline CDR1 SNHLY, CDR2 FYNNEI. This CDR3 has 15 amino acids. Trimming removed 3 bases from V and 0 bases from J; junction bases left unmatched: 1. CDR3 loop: CASSEGLVSYNEQFF. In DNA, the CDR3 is TGTGCCAGCAGTGAGGGACTAGTCTCCTACAATGAGCAGTTCTTC. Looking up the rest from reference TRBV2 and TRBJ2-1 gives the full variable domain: EPEVTQTPSHQVTQMGQEVILRCVPISNHLYFYWYRQILGQKVEFLVSFYNNEISEKSEIFDDQFSVERPDGSNFTLKIRSTKLEDSAMYFCASSEGLVSYNEQFFGPGTRLTVL.

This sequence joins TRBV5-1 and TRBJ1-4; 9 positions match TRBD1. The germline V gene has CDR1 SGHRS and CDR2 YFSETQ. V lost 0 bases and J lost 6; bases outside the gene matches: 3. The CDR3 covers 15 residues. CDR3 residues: CASSLAGTGYEKLFF. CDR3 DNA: TGCGCCAGCAGCTTGGCCGGGACAGGGTATGAAAAACTGTTTTTT.

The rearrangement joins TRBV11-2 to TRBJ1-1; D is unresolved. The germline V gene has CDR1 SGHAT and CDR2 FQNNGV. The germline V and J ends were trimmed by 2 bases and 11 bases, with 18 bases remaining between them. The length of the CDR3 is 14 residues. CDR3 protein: CASSLTSSFYGAFF. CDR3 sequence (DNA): TGTGCCAGCAGCTTAACCTCCTCTTTTTATGGGGCTTTCTTT. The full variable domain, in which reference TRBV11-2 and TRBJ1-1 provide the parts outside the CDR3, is EAGVAQSPRYKIIEKRQSVAFWCNPISGHATLYWYQQILGQGPKLLIQFQNNGVVDDSQLPKDRFSAERLKGVDSTLKIQPAKLEDSAVYLCASSLTSSFYGAFFGQGTRLTVV.

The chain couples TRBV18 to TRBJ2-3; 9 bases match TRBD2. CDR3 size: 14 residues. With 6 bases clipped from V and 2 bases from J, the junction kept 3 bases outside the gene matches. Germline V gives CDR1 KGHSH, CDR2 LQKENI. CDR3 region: CASSASGNTDTQYF. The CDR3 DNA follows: TGTGCCAGCTCGGCTAGCGGGAACACAGATACGCAGTATTTT.

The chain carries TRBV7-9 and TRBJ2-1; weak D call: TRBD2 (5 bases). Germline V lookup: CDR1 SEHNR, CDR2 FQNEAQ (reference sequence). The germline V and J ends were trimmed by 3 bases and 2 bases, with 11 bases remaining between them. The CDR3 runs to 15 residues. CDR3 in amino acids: CASSFKAATYNEQFF. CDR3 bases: TGTGCCAGCAGCTTCAAAGCGGCCACCTACAATGAGCAGTTCTTC. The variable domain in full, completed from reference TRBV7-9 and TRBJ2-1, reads DTGVSQNPRHKITKRGQNVTFRCDPISEHNRLYWYRQTLGQGPEFLTYFQNEAQLEKSRLLSDRFSAERPKGSFSTLEIQRTEQGDSAMYLCASSFKAATYNEQFFGPGTRLTVL.

The CDR3: CASSELNKNYGYTF. In DNA form, the CDR3 reads TGTGCCAGCAGTGAATTGAACAAGAACTATGGCTACACCTTC. The rearrangement joins TRBV6-1 to TRBJ1-2, with unresolved D. V was pared by 2 bases and J by 2 bases, with 9 bases between. The CDR3 has 14 amino acids. Germline loops: CDR1 MNHNS, CDR2 SASEGT.

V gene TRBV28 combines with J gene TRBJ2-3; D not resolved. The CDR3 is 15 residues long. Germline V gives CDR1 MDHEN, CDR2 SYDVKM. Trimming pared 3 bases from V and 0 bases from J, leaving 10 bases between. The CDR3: CASSFGSSSTDTQYF. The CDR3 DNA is TGTGCCAGCAGTTTCGGGTCTTCTAGCACAGATACGCAGTATTTT.

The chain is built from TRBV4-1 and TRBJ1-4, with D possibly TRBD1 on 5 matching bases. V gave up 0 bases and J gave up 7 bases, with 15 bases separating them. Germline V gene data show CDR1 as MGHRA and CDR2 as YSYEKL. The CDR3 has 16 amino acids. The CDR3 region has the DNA TGCGCCAGCAGCCAAGAAAGCGGGGGTTTTTCTGAAAAACTGTTTTTT. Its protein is CASSQESGGFSEKLFF.

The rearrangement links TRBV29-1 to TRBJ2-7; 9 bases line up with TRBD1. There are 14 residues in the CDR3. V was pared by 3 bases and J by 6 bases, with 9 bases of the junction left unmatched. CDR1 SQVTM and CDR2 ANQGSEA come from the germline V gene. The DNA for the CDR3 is TGCAGCGTTGATACCGGGACAGGGTTCGGCGAGCAGTACTTC. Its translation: CSVDTGTGFGEQYF.

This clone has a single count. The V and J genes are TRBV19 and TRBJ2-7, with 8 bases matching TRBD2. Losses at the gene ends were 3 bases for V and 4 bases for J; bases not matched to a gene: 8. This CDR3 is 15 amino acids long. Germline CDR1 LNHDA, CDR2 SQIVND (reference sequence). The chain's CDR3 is CASSISAGGWYEQYF. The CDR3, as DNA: TGTGCCAGTAGTATCTCGGCGGGAGGTTGGTACGAGCAGTACTTC.

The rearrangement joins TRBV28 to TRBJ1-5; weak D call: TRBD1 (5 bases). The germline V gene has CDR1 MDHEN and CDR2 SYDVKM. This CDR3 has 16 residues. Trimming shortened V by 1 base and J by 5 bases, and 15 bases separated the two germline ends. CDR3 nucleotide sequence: TGTGCCAGCAGTTTATTTAGGCAGGGAGGGGATCAGCCCCAGCATTTT. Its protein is CASSLFRQGGDQPQHF. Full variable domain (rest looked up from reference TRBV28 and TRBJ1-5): DVKVTQSSRYLVKRTGEKVFLECVQDMDHENMFWYRQDPGLGLRLIYFSYDVKMKEKGDIPEGYSVSREKKERFSLILESASTNQTSMYLCASSLFRQGGDQPQHFGDGTRLSIL.

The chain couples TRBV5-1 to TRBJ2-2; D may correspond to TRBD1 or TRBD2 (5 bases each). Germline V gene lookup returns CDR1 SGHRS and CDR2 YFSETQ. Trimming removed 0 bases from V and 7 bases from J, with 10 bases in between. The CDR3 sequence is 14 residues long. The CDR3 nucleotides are TGCGCCAGCAGCTTGGATGGGGCGGGCGGGGAGCTGTTTTTT. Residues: CASSLDGAGGELFF.

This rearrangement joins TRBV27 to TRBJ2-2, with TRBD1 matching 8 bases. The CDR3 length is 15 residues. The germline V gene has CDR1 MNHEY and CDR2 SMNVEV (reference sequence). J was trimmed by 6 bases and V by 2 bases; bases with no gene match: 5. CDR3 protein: CASSLTTGVPGELFF. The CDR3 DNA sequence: TGTGCCAGCAGTTTAACGACAGGGGTTCCCGGGGAGCTGTTTTTT.

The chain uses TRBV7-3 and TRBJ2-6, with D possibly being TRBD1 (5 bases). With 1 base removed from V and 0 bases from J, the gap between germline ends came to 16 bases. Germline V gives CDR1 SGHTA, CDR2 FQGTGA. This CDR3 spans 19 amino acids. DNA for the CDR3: TGTGCCAGCAGCTTAATTTCCCGCCCGACAGTCTCTGGGGCCAACGTCCTGACTTTC. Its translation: CASSLISRPTVSGANVLTF. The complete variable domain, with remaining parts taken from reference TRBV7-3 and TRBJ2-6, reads GAGVSQTPSNKVTEKGKYVELRCDPISGHTALYWYRQSLGQGPEFLIYFQGTGAADDSGLPNDRFFAVRPEGSVSTLKIQRTERGDSAVYLCASSLISRPTVSGANVLTFGAGSRLTVL.

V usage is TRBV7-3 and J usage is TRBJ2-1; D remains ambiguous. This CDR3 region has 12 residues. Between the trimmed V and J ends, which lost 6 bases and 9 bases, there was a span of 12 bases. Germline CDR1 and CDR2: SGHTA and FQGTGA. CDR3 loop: CASSGPPGEQFF. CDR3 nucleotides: TGTGCCAGCAGTGGACCGCCAGGTGAGCAGTTCTTC. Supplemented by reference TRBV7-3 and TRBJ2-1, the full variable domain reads GAGVSQTPSNKVTEKGKYVELRCDPISGHTALYWYRQSLGQGPEFLIYFQGTGAADDSGLPNDRFFAVRPEGSVSTLKIQRTERGDSAVYLCASSGPPGEQFFGPGTRLTVL.

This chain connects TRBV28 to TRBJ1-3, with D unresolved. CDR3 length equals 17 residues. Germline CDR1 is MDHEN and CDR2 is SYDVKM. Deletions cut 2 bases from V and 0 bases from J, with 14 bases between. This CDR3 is CASSLPGPASSGNTIYF. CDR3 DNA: TGTGCCAGCAGTTTACCTGGTCCCGCTAGCTCTGGAAACACCATATATTTT.

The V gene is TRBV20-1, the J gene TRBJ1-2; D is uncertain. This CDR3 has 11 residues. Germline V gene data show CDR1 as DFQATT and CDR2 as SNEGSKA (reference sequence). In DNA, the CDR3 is TGCAGCCCCGGGCCTAACTATGGCTACACCTTC. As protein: CSPGPNYGYTF.

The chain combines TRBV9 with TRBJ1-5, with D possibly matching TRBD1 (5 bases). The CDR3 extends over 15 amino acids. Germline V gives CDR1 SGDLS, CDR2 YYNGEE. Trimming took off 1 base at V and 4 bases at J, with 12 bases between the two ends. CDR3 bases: TGTGCCAGCAGCGTAACGGGGGACCGGAATCAGCCCCAGCATTTT. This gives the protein CASSVTGDRNQPQHF. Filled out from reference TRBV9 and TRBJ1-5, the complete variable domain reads DSGVTQTPKHLITATGQRVTLRCSPRSGDLSVYWYQQSLDQGLQFLIQYYNGEERAKGNILERFSAQQFPDLHSELNLSSLELGDSALYFCASSVTGDRNQPQHFGDGTRLSIL.

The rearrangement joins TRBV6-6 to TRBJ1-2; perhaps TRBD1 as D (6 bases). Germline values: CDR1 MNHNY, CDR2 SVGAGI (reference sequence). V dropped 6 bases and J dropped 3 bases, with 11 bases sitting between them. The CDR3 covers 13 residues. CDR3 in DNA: TGTGCCAGCAGCCGGGACAATCACTATGGCTACACCTTC. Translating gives CASSRDNHYGYTF.

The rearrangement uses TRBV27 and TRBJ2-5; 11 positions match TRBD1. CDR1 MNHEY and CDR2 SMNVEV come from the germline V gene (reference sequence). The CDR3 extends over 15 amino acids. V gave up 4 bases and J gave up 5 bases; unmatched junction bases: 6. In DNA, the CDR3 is TGTGCCAGCAGTTACTTGGACAGGGGGCGTGAGACCCAGTACTTC. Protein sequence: CASSYLDRGRETQYF.